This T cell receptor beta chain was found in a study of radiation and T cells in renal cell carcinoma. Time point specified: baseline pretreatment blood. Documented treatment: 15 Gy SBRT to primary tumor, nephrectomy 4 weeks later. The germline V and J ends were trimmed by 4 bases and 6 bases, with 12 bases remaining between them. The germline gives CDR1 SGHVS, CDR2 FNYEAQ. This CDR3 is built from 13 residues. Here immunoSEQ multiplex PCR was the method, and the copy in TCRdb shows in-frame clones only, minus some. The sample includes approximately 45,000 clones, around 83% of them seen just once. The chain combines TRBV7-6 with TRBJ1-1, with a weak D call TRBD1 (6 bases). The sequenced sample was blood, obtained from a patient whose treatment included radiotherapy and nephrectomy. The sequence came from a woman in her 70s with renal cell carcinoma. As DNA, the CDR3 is TGTGCCAGCAGCTCCTATAGGGGGGCTGAAGCTTTCTTT. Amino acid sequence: CASSSYRGAEAFF.